This T cell receptor beta chain was sequenced in a study of tumor-infiltrating lymphocytes in primary liver carcinoma. Turning to the study itself: Staging of the tumors gave T1-T3 N0M0, with widths of 4.2 to 10 cm. Regarding the study as a whole: Because of bulk unsorted sampling, CD4+ and CD8+ repertoires were not subjected to comparison. Tumors reached a significantly greater top-250-clone fraction than blood did (p = 0.039).

The source of the blood RNA was unsorted whole blood, and germline DNA was extracted as well. The study enrolled treatment-naive patients with chronic HBV infection. The investigators made TCR beta cDNA from about 500 ng total RNA, using a constant-region primer. Library construction for TCR beta comprised three nested multiplex PCR rounds performed with slightly modified ARM-PCR. Amplification in the first two PCR rounds was performed using TRBV1-TRBV30 forward primers and a C-beta reverse primer for 10 cycles each. TCRdb passed the multiplex PCR reads through MiXCR, listing each CDR3 protein once. The table records about 320,000 distinct CDR3 sequences, approximately 60% of them present only once. On this clonotype itself: As yet, its antigen is unknown. One end of the junction varies from germline; a read error may be responsible.

The CDR3 is made up of 15 amino acids. Germline loops: CDR1 MNHNS, CDR2 SASEGT. This receptor was obtained from a man aged 35-49 years with primary liver carcinoma and hepatitis B virus infection. The source material was peripheral blood. The chain joins TRBV6-1 to TRBJ2-7; D is perhaps TRBD2 (5 bases). CDR3: CASSELRGSSYGQYF. CDR3 nucleotides: TGTGCCAGCAGTGAGCTTAGAGGGAGCTCCTACGGGCAGTACTTC.